One and the same sample provided the 8 T cell receptor beta chains below, sequenced in a study of lymphopenia after photon versus proton radiotherapy. TCRdb keeps only in-frame clones here, not all; method: immunoSEQ multiplex PCR. The sample shows almost 25,000 clones, 70% to 85% of them seen only once. The sample consisted of peripheral blood, taken from a patient treated with proton-based radiotherapy. Receptors originate from a woman between 65 and 79 years old with pancreatic cancer.

The rearrangement joins TRBV6-5 to TRBJ1-6; 7 bases are shared with TRBD1. The germline gives CDR1 MNHEY, CDR2 SVGAGI. CDR3 length: 14 residues. Germline trimming cut 5 bases from V and 7 bases from J; bases unmatched to any gene: 5. The CDR3 sequence: CASSRQGGNSPLHF. CDR3 nucleotide sequence: TGTGCCAGCAGTCGACAGGGTGGGAATTCACCCCTCCACTTT.

The chain joins TRBV4-2 to TRBJ1-2; TRBD1 agrees at 9 bases. The V and J ends lost 1 base and 2 bases, in that order; junction bases with no gene match: 2. The CDR3 is made up of 15 amino acids. Germline V lookup: CDR1 LGHNA, CDR2 YNFKEQ. CDR3 sequence: CASSQGDRDNYGYTF. As DNA, the CDR3 is TGTGCCAGCAGCCAAGGGGACAGGGACAACTATGGCTACACCTTC.

This chain connects TRBV19 to TRBJ1-4; no firm D call. Germline V gene sequence: CDR1 LNHDA, CDR2 SQIVND (reference sequence). This CDR3 comprises 15 residues. With 5 bases removed from V and 8 bases from J, the gap between germline ends came to 18 bases. The CDR3 coding sequence is TGTGCCAGTAGTTCAAACACCCTTATGGGCGAAAAACTGTTTTTT. As protein: CASSSNTLMGEKLFF.

The chain is built from TRBV30 and TRBJ2-5; D is ambiguous. V was trimmed by 2 bases and J by 4 bases, leaving 8 bases between them. Germline V lookup: CDR1 GTSNPN, CDR2 SVGIG (reference sequence). The CDR3 has 12 amino acids. Here the CDR3 reads CAWSFGGETQYF. CDR3 sequence (DNA): TGTGCCTGGAGTTTTGGTGGAGAGACCCAGTACTTC.

The J gene is TRBJ2-1, the V gene TRBV9; no clear D. Germline V gene lookup returns CDR1 SGDLS and CDR2 YYNGEE. The CDR3 runs 12 residues. Deletions cut 0 bases from V and 9 bases from J, with 7 bases between. As DNA, the CDR3 is TGTGCCAGCAGCGTAGGTAGTATTGAGCAGTTCTTC. It codes for CASSVGSIEQFF.

V is TRBV6-6 and J is TRBJ2-7; 8 bases are shared with TRBD1. The germline CDR1 and CDR2 sequences are MNHNY and SVGAGI (reference sequence). J was trimmed by 3 bases and V by 6 bases; bases with no gene match: 13. The CDR3 is made up of 16 amino acids. CDR3: CASRENRGVFIYEQYF. The CDR3 nucleotides are TGTGCCAGCAGAGAGAACAGGGGGGTTTTTATCTACGAGCAGTACTTC.

For the CDR3, the DNA is TGTGCCAGCAGTTTGGGGGGGGTGGTCGGAAACACCATATATTTT. This sequence encodes CASSLGGVVGNTIYF. The chain recombines TRBV28 with TRBJ1-3; D may be TRBD1 (5 bases). Trimming shortened V by 3 bases and J by 4 bases, and 13 bases separated the two germline ends. Germline CDR1 is MDHEN and CDR2 is SYDVKM. The CDR3 is 15 residues long.

The CDR3 DNA is TGTGCTAGTGGTTTAGGACCTCGACCAAGTGACATTCAGTACTTC. Amino acids: CASGLGPRPSDIQYF. The chain has TRBV12-5 and TRBJ2-4, with unresolved D. This CDR3 comprises 15 residues. Germline V gene lookup returns CDR1 LGHNT and CDR2 FRNRAP. The V and J ends lost 3 bases and 8 bases respectively, with 17 bases between them.